The rows below give T cell receptor beta chains drawn from one sample of a study of control samples from healthy donors and cancer patients. Assay used: immunoSEQ multiplex PCR; TCRdb lists only in-frame clones, some missing. The sample includes tens of thousands of clones, about 88% seen only once; the top ten take 8.5% to 10%. Specimen: PBMCs. These receptors all come from a woman in her forties or fifties with colorectal cancer. Each CDR3 is given with its conserved first and last residue. Each record gives: clone size, D gene, J gene, V gene, CDR3 DNA, CDR3 protein. A D gene is named only where the DNA matches it firmly. Clone size is stated in some rows and not others, as once, few, many or a class when expanded.

size: -
D: TRBD1
J: TRBJ2-1
V: TRBV9
DNA: TGTGCCAGCAGCGCACAGGGGGCATATTACAATGAGCAGTTCTTC
CDR3: CASSAQGAYYNEQFF

size: -
D: TRBD1
J: TRBJ1-1
V: TRBV6-4
DNA: TGTGCCAGCTCACAGGGGAGGGGAACTGAAGCTTTCTTT
CDR3: CASSQGRGTEAFF

size: once
D: TRBD2
J: TRBJ2-5
V: TRBV28
DNA: TGTGCCAGCAGGGGGACTATACAAGAGACCCAGTACTTC
CDR3: CASRGTIQETQYF

size: -
D: -
J: TRBJ1-1
V: TRBV29-1
DNA: TGCAGCTATGGCACGTGGGCTCGCACTGAAGCTTTCTTT
CDR3: CSYGTWARTEAFF

size: -
D: TRBD1
J: TRBJ1-1
V: TRBV12-3/TRBV12-4
DNA: TGTGCCAGCAGACAGGGGAGCACTGAAGCTTTCTTT
CDR3: CASRQGSTEAFF

size: once
D: -
J: TRBJ1-2
V: TRBV6-5
DNA: TGTGCCAGCGGATACAGGGTGGACTATGGCTACACCTTC
CDR3: CASGYRVDYGYTF

size: -
D: -
J: TRBJ1-3
V: TRBV19
DNA: TGTGCCAGTAGTAGAGTCTCTGGAAACACCATATATTTT
CDR3: CASSRVSGNTIYF

size: -
D: -
J: TRBJ1-2
V: TRBV3-1/TRBV3-2
DNA: TGTGCCAGCAGCCAAGTCGAAGGGGGGAACTATGGCTACACCTTC
CDR3: CASSQVEGGNYGYTF

size: -
D: -
J: TRBJ2-3
V: TRBV9
DNA: TGTGCCAGCAGCCCCCATGGGGGCGGGGAGTGGGATACGCAGTATTTT
CDR3: CASSPHGGGEWDTQYF

size: -
D: -
J: TRBJ2-2
V: TRBV6-2/TRBV6-3
DNA: TGTGCCAGCAGTTACTCTTGGAGGGAGCTGTTTTTT
CDR3: CASSYSWRELFF

size: -
D: -
J: TRBJ2-3
V: TRBV9
DNA: TGTGCCAGCAGCCAACTGGGGGCAGATACGCAGTATTTT
CDR3: CASSQLGADTQYF

size: -
D: TRBD1
J: TRBJ1-2
V: TRBV5-1
DNA: TGCGCCAGCAGCGCAACTACAGGGGACGTCGACTATGGCTACACCTTC
CDR3: CASSATTGDVDYGYTF

size: -
D: TRBD1
J: TRBJ1-1
V: TRBV2
DNA: TGTGCCAGCAAGGGGGACAGGCATGGGACTGAAGCTTTCTTT
CDR3: CASKGDRHGTEAFF

size: few
D: -
J: TRBJ1-5
V: TRBV19
DNA: TGTGCCAGTAGTATACAGGCGGATCAGCCCCAGCATTTT
CDR3: CASSIQADQPQHF

size: -
D: -
J: TRBJ1-1
V: TRBV11-1
DNA: TGTGCCAGCAGCCCACGACAGGCTGCCACTGAAGCTTTCTTT
CDR3: CASSPRQAATEAFF

size: -
D: TRBD1
J: TRBJ2-2
V: TRBV5-1
DNA: TGCGCCAGCAGCTTGAGTGGGACAGGGATTGCGGGGGAGCTGTTTTTT
CDR3: CASSLSGTGIAGELFF

size: -
D: TRBD1
J: TRBJ1-6
V: TRBV23-1
DNA: TGCGCCAGCAGTCATTCGGGACAGGCTGATAATTCACCCCTCCACTTT
CDR3: CASSHSGQADNSPLHF

size: -
D: TRBD2
J: TRBJ2-1
V: TRBV15
DNA: TGTGCCACCAGCAGAGATGTAGCGGGAGGGCCGGGGCACAATGAGCAGTTCTTC
CDR3: CATSRDVAGGPGHNEQFF

size: -
D: -
J: TRBJ1-6
V: TRBV6-5
DNA: TGTGCCAGCGGCCGGGACGTCAATTCACCCCTCCACTTT
CDR3: CASGRDVNSPLHF

size: -
D: -
J: TRBJ2-2
V: TRBV21-1
DNA: TGTGCCAGCAGCAAAGGACCACTAGCCCCCACCGGGGAGCTGTTTTTT
CDR3: CASSKGPLAPTGELFF

size: -
D: TRBD1
J: TRBJ1-3
V: TRBV6-5
DNA: TGTGCCAGCAGGGACAGGGCTGGAAACACCATATATTTT
CDR3: CASRDRAGNTIYF

size: -
D: TRBD2
J: TRBJ2-5
V: TRBV20-1
DNA: TGCAGTGCTAGTAGCGGGTGGGGGGAGACCCAGTACTTC
CDR3: CSASSGWGETQYF

size: -
D: -
J: TRBJ1-2
V: TRBV5-8
DNA: TGTGCCAGCAGCTTGGCAGGGGCGGTCTATGGCTACACCTTC
CDR3: CASSLAGAVYGYTF

size: once
D: -
J: TRBJ1-3
V: TRBV12-5
DNA: TGTGCTAGTGGTTTCGGGGATGGAAACACCATATATTTT
CDR3: CASGFGDGNTIYF

size: -
D: -
J: TRBJ1-3
V: TRBV5-8
DNA: TGTGCCAGCAGCCTCCGGGCGACTTCTGGAAACACCATATATTTT
CDR3: CASSLRATSGNTIYF

size: -
D: TRBD2
J: TRBJ2-3
V: TRBV18
DNA: TGTGCCAGCTCACCCCCACTAGCGGGGGGCACAGATACGCAGTATTTT
CDR3: CASSPPLAGGTDTQYF

size: -
D: -
J: TRBJ2-3
V: TRBV10-3
DNA: TGTGCCATCAGTGAATCTAGAGATACGCAGTATTTT
CDR3: CAISESRDTQYF

size: -
D: TRBD1
J: TRBJ2-5
V: TRBV5-1
DNA: TGCGCCAGCAGGCCCGGGACAGGGGATGAGACCCAGTACTTC
CDR3: CASRPGTGDETQYF

size: -
D: -
J: TRBJ1-1
V: TRBV19
DNA: TGTGCCAGTAGTATTAACGACCAGCACACTGAAGCTTTCTTT
CDR3: CASSINDQHTEAFF

size: -
D: TRBD1
J: TRBJ1-1
V: TRBV4-3
DNA: TGCGCCAGCAGCCAAGTCCCGACAGGGGGCGCCGGCACTGAAGCTTTCTTT
CDR3: CASSQVPTGGAGTEAFF

size: once
D: -
J: TRBJ1-5
V: TRBV19
DNA: TGTGCCAGTAGTACCCTCGGGGCGCGCAATCAGCCCCAGCATTTT
CDR3: CASSTLGARNQPQHF

size: -
D: TRBD1
J: TRBJ1-6
V: TRBV19
DNA: TGTGCCAGTAGTGACGGACAGGAAGGTTCACCCCTCCACTTT
CDR3: CASSDGQEGSPLHF

size: -
D: TRBD1
J: TRBJ1-2
V: TRBV7-2
DNA: TGTGCCAGCAGCTCCCCGGGACAGGGAGGTGGCTACACCTTC
CDR3: CASSSPGQGGGYTF

size: once
D: -
J: TRBJ2-2
V: TRBV12-3/TRBV12-4
DNA: TGTGCCAGCCTTAGAGGGACCGGGGAGCTGTTTTTT
CDR3: CASLRGTGELFF

size: -
D: -
J: TRBJ1-2
V: TRBV3-1/TRBV3-2
DNA: TGTGCCAGCAGCCCCCTCCGAGAGGGTACCTATGGCTACACCTTC
CDR3: CASSPLREGTYGYTF

size: -
D: TRBD2
J: TRBJ2-2
V: TRBV6-4
DNA: TGTGCCAGCAGTGACGCTCTTGGACTAGCGGGGGCCCTGGGGACCGGGGAGCTGTTTTTT
CDR3: CASSDALGLAGALGTGELFF

size: once
D: -
J: TRBJ2-4
V: TRBV19
DNA: TGTGCCAGTAGTATAGGAGGCGGAGCCAAAAACATTCAGTACTTC
CDR3: CASSIGGGAKNIQYF

size: -
D: -
J: TRBJ2-3
V: TRBV9
DNA: TGTGCCAGCAGCGCTTACGTAGGCACAGATACGCAGTATTTT
CDR3: CASSAYVGTDTQYF

size: few
D: -
J: TRBJ1-6
V: TRBV2
DNA: TGTGCCAGCAGCCCCGCCGGGGCCCCCCTTTCACCCCTCCACTTT
CDR3: CASSPAGAPLSPLHF

size: -
D: -
J: TRBJ1-2
V: TRBV10-3
DNA: TGTGCCACCCTCCGGACGGGTGTTTCATACTATGGCTACACCTTC
CDR3: CATLRTGVSYYGYTF